These T cell receptor beta chains were read from a single sample in a study of chronic HIV infection and antiretroviral therapy. TCRdb used MiXCR to reprocess the 5' RACE reads, holding one entry per CDR3 protein. The table includes under 55,000 distinct CDR3 sequences, under 20% detected once. Input material: peripheral blood. These receptors were taken from an adult who had HIV and had not received antiretroviral therapy, or was an uninfected healthy control (not recorded which). Both conserved end residues are part of each CDR3. Fields, in order: V gene, J gene, D gene, clone size, CDR3 protein, CDR3 DNA. D genes are given only for firm matches. Some rows mark clone size as missing; the rest say once, few, many or name a class of expanded clone.

TRBV28	TRBJ1-1	-	few	CASSLTGVGGTEAFF	TGTGCCAGCAGTTTAACGGGGGTTGGGGGCACTGAAGCTTTCTTT
TRBV27	TRBJ2-1	-	-	CASSPHGLYNEQFF	TGTGCCAGCAGTCCACACGGGCTATACAATGAGCAGTTCTTC
TRBV2	TRBJ2-1	-	-	CASSVGAPNYNEQFF	TGTGCCAGCAGTGTAGGAGCCCCCAACTACAATGAGCAGTTCTTC
TRBV28	TRBJ2-7	TRBD1	few	CASSPLTGGRYEQYF	TGTGCCAGCAGTCCCCTGACAGGGGGTCGATACGAGCAGTACTTC
TRBV3-1	TRBJ1-6	TRBD1	-	CASSPDREPPLHF	TGTGCCAGCAGCCCGGACAGGGAGCCACCCCTCCACTTT
TRBV2	TRBJ2-3	TRBD1	few	CATRNGQGFSDTQYF	TGTGCCACCAGAAACGGACAGGGGTTCTCAGATACGCAGTATTTT
TRBV28	TRBJ1-2	-	-	CASSPPQGPPRWYGYTF	TGTGCCAGCAGCCCACCCCAAGGTCCGCCCCGTTGGTATGGCTACACCTTC
TRBV5-5	TRBJ2-5	-	-	CASSPRGSQETQYF	TGTGCCAGCAGCCCACGGGGGTCGCAAGAGACCCAGTACTTC
TRBV29-1	TRBJ2-4	TRBD2	-	CSVAGGGSKNIQYF	TGCAGCGTTGCGGGGGGGGGATCCAAAAACATTCAGTACTTC
TRBV28	TRBJ2-1	-	-	CASSGGFDYNEQFF	TGTGCCAGCAGTGGAGGATTTGACTACAATGAGCAGTTCTTC
TRBV6-5	TRBJ2-7	TRBD1	-	CASSYGQGVLAGEQYF	TGTGCCAGCAGTTACGGACAGGGGGTCTTAGCGGGCGAGCAGTACTTC
TRBV5-1	TRBJ1-2	-	-	CASSSTQEPYGYTF	TGCGCCAGCAGCTCAACACAGGAGCCCTATGGCTACACCTTC
TRBV6-5	TRBJ2-7	-	few	CASRGLKSYEQYF	TGTGCCAGTCGGGGACTCAAGTCCTACGAGCAGTACTTC
TRBV9	TRBJ2-3	TRBD2	few	CASSSIAGSTDTQYF	TGTGCCAGCAGCTCCATAGCGGGCTCCACAGATACGCAGTATTTT
TRBV12-3/TRBV12-4	TRBJ1-6	TRBD1	few	CASKPTGTGERFSPLHF	TGTGCCAGCAAACCCACCGGGACAGGGGAGAGGTTTTCACCCCTCCACTTT
TRBV6-5	TRBJ1-4	-	-	CASSYRAPTNEKLFF	TGTGCCAGCAGTTACCGGGCCCCAACTAATGAAAAACTGTTTTTT
TRBV5-4	TRBJ2-3	TRBD2	-	CASSLNKLAGVLDTQYF	TGTGCCAGCAGCCTAAACAAGCTAGCGGGAGTCTTGGATACGCAGTATTTT